This TCR beta chain was documented in a study of T cell repertoires in cytomegalovirus infection. About the study: Selection of CMV epitopes for the study included recently identified HLA-C-restricted and well-studied HLA-B-restricted ones. Both a matching HLA type and CMV infection were indicated by public TCR beta signatures. Notes on the study in general: CMV-specific HLA-C-restricted TCR beta clonotypes dominated the ex vivo response.

This clonotype has more than one count but fewer than ten. No antigen is known for it. CDR3 length: 17 residues. Trimming at V came to 1 base and at J to 1 base, leaving 9 bases not matched to a gene. Germline V gene lookup returns CDR1 DFQATT and CDR2 SNEGSKA (reference sequence). Each CDR3 protein is one row after TCRdb ran MiXCR on the reads. This sample has about 400,000 distinct CDR3 sequences, with nearly 35% found just once. The specimen was cultured PBMCs, collected from culture after CMV antigen stimulation. The chain couples TRBV20-1 to TRBJ2-7; 11 nucleotides align to TRBD2. The TCR comes from a human donor in good health (CMV status not recorded). Some clones in this sample may be carry-over from other donors' samples. The CDR3 DNA reads as TGCAGTGCTAGAGCCCCCCGGGGACTAGCGGAGTCCTACGAGCAGTACTTC. Protein: CSARAPRGLAESYEQYF.